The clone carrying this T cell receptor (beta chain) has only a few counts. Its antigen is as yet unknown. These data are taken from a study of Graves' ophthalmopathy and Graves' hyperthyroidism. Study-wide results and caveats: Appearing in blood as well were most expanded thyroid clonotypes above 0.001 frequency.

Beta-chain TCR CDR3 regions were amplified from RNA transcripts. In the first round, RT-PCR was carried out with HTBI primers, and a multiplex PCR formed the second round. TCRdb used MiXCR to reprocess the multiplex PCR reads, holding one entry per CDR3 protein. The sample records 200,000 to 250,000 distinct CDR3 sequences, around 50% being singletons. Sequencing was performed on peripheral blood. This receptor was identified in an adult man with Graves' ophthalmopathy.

CDR3 sequence (DNA): TGCAGTGCTTTAAGACTAGCGGGGGGGCACGAGCAGTACTTC. Encoded protein: CSALRLAGGHEQYF. The V call is TRBV20-1, the J call TRBJ2-7; 14 nucleotides align to TRBD2. Germline values: CDR1 DFQATT, CDR2 SNEGSKA (reference sequence). The length of the CDR3 is 14 residues. Losses at the gene ends were 5 bases for V and 5 bases for J; bases not matched to a gene: 5.